This passage covers 32 T cell receptor beta chains from one sample sequenced in a study of T cells in localized non-small cell lung cancer. Sequencing was performed with immunoSEQ multiplex PCR; in TCRdb, only in-frame clones are kept and a portion is missing. This repertoire shows 20,000 to 25,000 clones, about 85% found once; its top ten account for more than 15%. The sample consisted of PBMCs, taken before any cancer treatment. All receptors derive from a woman aged 40 to 75 with stage II squamous cell lung carcinoma.

The sample holds a few counts of this clone. The V and J genes are TRBV6-5 and TRBJ2-7; D may correspond to TRBD1 or TRBD2 (5 bases each). Germline values: CDR1 MNHEY, CDR2 SVGAGI. Between the trimmed V and J ends, which lost 5 bases and 7 bases, there was a span of 18 bases. The CDR3 is 14 amino acids. Here the CDR3 DNA reads TGTGCCAGCAGTGGGACGGGCGGTCGAGTTGAGCAGTACTTC. This translates into CASSGTGGRVEQYF.

This clone turned up a few times. The chain employs TRBV4-3 and TRBJ1-2; 9 bases map to TRBD1. V lost 0 bases, J lost 5 bases, and 4 bases stayed unmatched. Germline lookup yields CDR1 LGHNA and CDR2 YSLEER. The CDR3 is 15 residues long. CDR3 region: CASSQEGQGLYGYTF. The CDR3 DNA follows: TGCGCCAGCAGCCAAGAGGGACAGGGCTTATATGGCTACACCTTC.

This clone was observed a single time. V gene TRBV5-6 combines with J gene TRBJ1-2; D is unclear. V was shortened by 6 bases and J by 5 bases, with 17 bases between the two germline ends. The CDR3 covers 14 residues. CDR1 is SGHDT, CDR2 YYEEEE, per germline. The CDR3 sequence: CASTTEGIVYGYTF. The CDR3 region has the DNA TGTGCCAGCACTACAGAGGGCATAGTTTATGGCTACACCTTC.

The V and J genes are TRBV7-2 and TRBJ2-5; TRBD1 matches at 7 bases. Germline V gene data show CDR1 as SGHTA and CDR2 as FQGNSA. V trimming: 7 bases; J trimming: 7 bases; junction bases outside the gene matches: 12. The CDR3 extends over 14 amino acids. CDR3 coding DNA: TGTGCCAGCATCCAGGGTCGGGACAGAAGGACCCAGTACTTC. It encodes CASIQGRDRRTQYF.

The CDR3, as DNA: TGCAGCGTTGGTCGGACAGGCCTGAATGAGCAGTTCTTC. Its translation is CSVGRTGLNEQFF. The chain links TRBV29-1 to TRBJ2-1; 7 positions agree with TRBD1. Germline CDR1 SQVTM, CDR2 ANQGSEA. V trimming: 4 bases; J trimming: 7 bases; junction bases outside the gene matches: 7. The CDR3 sequence is 13 residues long.

The chain combines TRBV27 with TRBJ1-5; TRBD1 agrees at 7 bases. Germline V lookup: CDR1 MNHEY, CDR2 SMNVEV (reference sequence). After removal of 6 bases from V and 1 base from J, the junction contained 3 bases not matched to a gene. The CDR3 consists of 14 residues. The CDR3 nucleotides read TGTGCCAGCAGGATGACAGGGAGCAATCAGCCCCAGCATTTT. Encoded protein: CASRMTGSNQPQHF.

V and J are TRBV29-1 and TRBJ2-1; no clear D gene. CDR1 SQVTM and CDR2 ANQGSEA come from the germline V gene. The CDR3 is made up of 14 amino acids. V was shortened by 5 bases and J by 4 bases, with 15 bases between the two germline ends. The CDR3 DNA is TGCAGCGTTCAGTTCTTTCTCGGGTACAATGAGCAGTTCTTC. The encoded protein is CSVQFFLGYNEQFF.

The gene calls are TRBV6-1 and TRBJ1-3, with D possibly being TRBD1 (6 bases). Trimming stripped 4 bases from V and 2 bases from J, with 18 bases between. CDR3 size: 17 residues. Germline V lookup: CDR1 MNHNS, CDR2 SASEGT. The CDR3 is CASSVRSQGFTGNTIYF. In DNA form, the CDR3 reads TGTGCCAGCAGTGTACGGTCGCAGGGGTTTACTGGAAACACCATATATTTT.

V gene TRBV11-3 combines with J gene TRBJ1-3, with D uncertain. Trimming removed 2 bases from V and 0 bases from J, with 8 bases in between. The CDR3 extends over 15 amino acids. Per the germline V gene, CDR1 is SGHNT and CDR2 is YENEEA. The CDR3 nucleotides are TGTGCCAGCAGCTTACCCGGACGCTCTGGAAACACCATATATTTT. Translated, it gives CASSLPGRSGNTIYF.

The chain combines TRBV5-1 with TRBJ2-5; TRBD2 matches at 7 bases. Germline values: CDR1 SGHRS, CDR2 YFSETQ. The CDR3 is 14 amino acids. The ends lost 8 bases at V and 5 bases at J; junction bases unmatched: 12. DNA of the CDR3: TGCGCCAGTCAAGGCGGGGGATCCGGGGAGACCCAGTACTTC. Encoded protein: CASQGGGSGETQYF.

The chain has TRBV5-1 and TRBJ2-3; 7 positions match TRBD2. V was pared by 4 bases and J by 1 base, with 9 bases of the junction left unmatched. There are 16 residues in the CDR3. Germline V lookup: CDR1 SGHRS, CDR2 YFSETQ. This CDR3 is CASSRLLARGTDTQYF. The CDR3 DNA sequence: TGCGCCAGCAGCCGCTTACTAGCGCGAGGCACAGATACGCAGTATTTT. The variable domain in full, completed from reference TRBV5-1 and TRBJ2-3, reads KAGVTQTPRYLIKTRGQQVTLSCSPISGHRSVSWYQQTPGQGLQFLFEYFSETQRNKGNFPGRFSGRQFSNSRSEMNVSTLELGDSALYLCASSRLLARGTDTQYFGPGTRLTVL.

V usage is TRBV5-6 and J usage is TRBJ2-5; D remains unclear. The CDR3 sequence is 14 residues long. V lost 0 bases to trimming and J lost 2 bases, with 8 bases between them. The germline V gene encodes CDR1 SGHDT and CDR2 YYEEEE. The CDR3 here is CASSLGLSQETQYF. The CDR3 DNA reads TGTGCCAGCAGCTTGGGCTTGTCGCAAGAGACCCAGTACTTC.

This rearrangement joins TRBV5-1 to TRBJ1-2; D perhaps matches TRBD1 (6 bases). CDR3 length: 15 residues. From germline, CDR1 is SGHRS and CDR2 YFSETQ. Trimming removed 4 bases at V and 3 bases at J, with 16 bases between. CDR3 nucleotides: TGCGCCAGCAGCCTAGTACCGGGGGCGGACTATGGCTACACCTTC. This codes for CASSLVPGADYGYTF.

The J gene is TRBJ1-6, the V gene TRBV4-3; D call uncertain. V lost 0 bases, J lost 5 bases, and 8 bases lay in between. The germline CDR1 and CDR2 sequences are LGHNA and YSLEER. This CDR3 region has 15 residues. The CDR3 is CASSQEVGNNSPLHF. Here the CDR3 DNA reads TGCGCCAGCAGCCAAGAAGTGGGGAATAATTCACCCCTCCACTTT.

This clone was picked up a small number of times. This chain connects TRBV4-3 to TRBJ1-2; D uncertain. The V gene lost 1 base and the J gene lost 0 bases, with 9 bases spanning the gap. Germline lookup yields CDR1 LGHNA and CDR2 YSLEER. There are 15 residues in the CDR3. CDR3 in DNA: TGCGCCAGCAGCCAAGGGTCCGTAGCTAACTATGGCTACACCTTC. Its translation is CASSQGSVANYGYTF.

The V call is TRBV28, the J call TRBJ1-4; TRBD1 aligns across 12 bases. The CDR3 length is 15 residues. The junction had 5 bases not matched to a gene; V was cut back by 5 bases and J by 7 bases. Germline V gene data show CDR1 as MDHEN and CDR2 as SYDVKM. The CDR3 protein is CASSLGQGAAEKLFF. CDR3 bases: TGTGCCAGCAGTCTGGGACAGGGGGCTGCTGAAAAACTGTTTTTT. Variable domain in full (rest from reference TRBV28 and TRBJ1-4): DVKVTQSSRYLVKRTGEKVFLECVQDMDHENMFWYRQDPGLGLRLIYFSYDVKMKEKGDIPEGYSVSREKKERFSLILESASTNQTSMYLCASSLGQGAAEKLFFGSGTQLSVL.

The genes are TRBV9 and TRBJ2-1; D may match TRBD1 or TRBD2 (5 bases each). V lost 0 bases, J lost 8 bases, and 12 bases lay in between. This CDR3 is 14 amino acids long. CDR1 SGDLS and CDR2 YYNGEE come from the germline V gene. The CDR3 spells CASSVGGEPDEQFF. CDR3 DNA sequence: TGTGCCAGCAGCGTAGGAGGGGAACCGGATGAGCAGTTCTTC.

In DNA form, the CDR3 reads TGCGCCAGCAGTAGGGACAGCTTCAATCAGCCCCAGCATTTT. Amino acids: CASSRDSFNQPQHF. The chain links TRBV10-2 to TRBJ1-5, with 7 bases that match TRBD1. Germline CDR1 WSHSY, CDR2 SAAADI. Trimming at V came to 5 bases and at J to 3 bases, leaving 4 bases not matched to a gene. The CDR3 length is 14 residues.

For this clone: The junction departs from the called germline gene at one end, perhaps through a read error. Different DNA sequences within this sample yield the same CDR3. V usage is TRBV10-1 and J usage is TRBJ2-7, with 12 bases identical to TRBD2. Germline CDR1 reads WNHNN; CDR2 reads SYGVQD (reference sequence). This CDR3 region has 16 residues. CDR3 region: CAIPRGLAGPSYEQYF. CDR3 DNA sequence: TGTGCCATTCCTCGAGGACTAGCGGGGCCCTCCTACGAGCAGTACTTC.

The chain joins TRBV19 to TRBJ2-7; tentatively, D is TRBD2 (5 bases). The CDR3 runs to 13 residues. Germline CDR1 and CDR2: LNHDA and SQIVND (reference sequence). Trimming removed 3 bases from V and 4 bases from J, with 10 bases in between. CDR3 sequence reads: CASSMQLGYEQYF. The CDR3 nucleotides read TGTGCCAGTAGTATGCAACTAGGGTACGAGCAGTACTTC. The variable domain in full, completed from reference TRBV19 and TRBJ2-7, reads DGGITQSPKYLFRKEGQNVTLSCEQNLNHDAMYWYRQDPGQGLRLIYYSQIVNDFQKGDIAEGYSVSREKKESFPLTVTSAQKNPTAFYLCASSMQLGYEQYFGPGTRLTVT.

This sequence joins TRBV5-1 and TRBJ2-6; 8 bases are shared with TRBD1. The CDR3 runs 18 residues. Germline values: CDR1 SGHRS, CDR2 YFSETQ. The J segment lost 2 bases and the V segment lost 1 base, leaving 8 bases of the junction unmatched. The CDR3 nucleotides are TGCGCCAGCAGCTTGAGGGGGACAGGAGAGGCTGGGGCCAACGTCCTGACTTTC. Its translation is CASSLRGTGEAGANVLTF.

The chain recombines TRBV10-3 with TRBJ1-1; D gene ambiguous. There are 14 residues in the CDR3. The V end was cut by 1 base, the J end by 1 base, with 7 bases between. Germline-derived CDR1 and CDR2 are ENHRY and SYGVKD. CDR3 sequence reads: CAISELQRNTEAFF. CDR3 nucleotide sequence: TGTGCCATCAGTGAGTTACAGCGGAACACTGAAGCTTTCTTT.

V usage is TRBV25-1 and J usage is TRBJ2-1, with D possibly being TRBD1 (6 bases). The CDR3 is 13 amino acids. Germline values: CDR1 MGHDK, CDR2 SYGVNS. V lost 7 bases to trimming and J lost 6 bases, with 13 bases between them. The CDR3: CASNRELSNEQFF. DNA of the CDR3: TGTGCCAGCAACAGGGAGTTAAGCAATGAGCAGTTCTTC. Together with reference TRBV25-1 and TRBJ2-1, the CDR3 gives the full variable domain: EADIYQTPRYLVIGTGKKITLECSQTMGHDKMYWYQQDPGMELHLIHYSYGVNSTEKGDLSSESTVSRIRTEHFPLTLESARPSHTSQYLCASNRELSNEQFFGPGTRLTVL.

This chain joins TRBV19 and TRBJ2-3; 9 bases are a match to TRBD2. V was clipped by 1 base and J by 0 bases; unmatched bases: 11. The CDR3 length is 19 residues. Looked up from germline, CDR1 is LNHDA and CDR2 is SQIVND (reference sequence). CDR3 bases: TGTGCCAGTAGTATAGTAGGAGCGGGAGGACCCTCTAGCACAGATACGCAGTATTTT. As protein: CASSIVGAGGPSSTDTQYF.

This clone is a singleton in its sample. V is TRBV5-6 and J is TRBJ1-1, with TRBD1 matching over 8 bases. Germline V gene sequence: CDR1 SGHDT, CDR2 YYEEEE. The CDR3 covers 16 residues. V was clipped by 0 bases and J by 0 bases; unmatched bases: 4. The CDR3 DNA sequence: TGTGCCAGCAGCTTGGAGCAGGGGGCGTTGAACACTGAAGCTTTCTTT. Encoded protein: CASSLEQGALNTEAFF.

This clone was found once. The J gene is TRBJ1-1, the V gene TRBV5-1; D uncertain. This CDR3 has 14 residues. CDR1 and CDR2 (germline): SGHRS, YFSETQ. The V gene lost 1 base and the J gene lost 4 bases, with 11 bases spanning the gap. In DNA, the CDR3 is TGCGCCAGCAGCTTGTCCGAGCAGAGCACTGAAGCTTTCTTT. Its translation is CASSLSEQSTEAFF.

The chain combines TRBV6-6 with TRBJ2-7; 9 bases map to TRBD1. Trimming took 2 bases from V and 5 from J; bases not matched to a gene: 10. The CDR3 runs 16 residues. CDR1 and CDR2 (germline): MNHNY, SVGAGI (reference sequence). Written as DNA, the CDR3 is TGTGCCAGCAGTTACGGGTCGGGACAGGGAAAGAACGAGCAGTACTTC. Its translation is CASSYGSGQGKNEQYF.

The rearrangement joins TRBV2 to TRBJ2-3; D perhaps matches TRBD1 (5 bases). Germline V gives CDR1 SNHLY, CDR2 FYNNEI. V gave up 6 bases and J gave up 2 bases, with 15 bases separating them. This CDR3 contains 15 residues. CDR3 sequence: CASSGHRTITDTQYF. The CDR3 DNA follows: TGTGCCAGCAGCGGACACCGGACCATCACAGATACGCAGTATTTT.

This clone came up once. The V gene is TRBV2, the J gene TRBJ1-4, with D maybe TRBD1 (6 bases). The V end lost 5 bases, the J end lost 1 base, and 8 bases lay between the germline ends. Germline V lookup: CDR1 SNHLY, CDR2 FYNNEI. This CDR3 region has 14 residues. The CDR3 region is CASSQQGTNEKLFF. The CDR3 DNA sequence: TGTGCCAGCAGTCAACAGGGAACTAATGAAAAACTGTTTTTT. The complete variable domain, with remaining parts taken from reference TRBV2 and TRBJ1-4, reads EPEVTQTPSHQVTQMGQEVILRCVPISNHLYFYWYRQILGQKVEFLVSFYNNEISEKSEIFDDQFSVERPDGSNFTLKIRSTKLEDSAMYFCASSQQGTNEKLFFGSGTQLSVL.

The V call is TRBV11-2, the J call TRBJ2-3; 9 bases are shared with TRBD1. The CDR3 extends over 15 amino acids. With 4 bases clipped from V and 0 bases from J, the junction kept 2 bases outside the gene matches. Germline CDR1 SGHAT, CDR2 FQNNGV. This CDR3 is CASSWTGESTDTQYF. The CDR3 nucleotides are TGTGCCAGCAGCTGGACAGGGGAAAGCACAGATACGCAGTATTTT.

The chain employs TRBV20-1 and TRBJ2-7, with D unresolved. V was pared by 0 bases and J by 6 bases, with 6 bases between. The CDR3 loop spans 11 amino acids. Germline V gene data show CDR1 as DFQATT and CDR2 as SNEGSKA (reference sequence). The DNA for the CDR3 is TGCAGTGCTAGAGATGACGCCGAGCAGTACTTC. It codes for CSARDDAEQYF.

V and J are TRBV7-2 and TRBJ2-1; maybe TRBD2 (5 bases). This CDR3 spans 15 amino acids. Germline-derived CDR1 and CDR2 are SGHTA and FQGNSA. Trimming cost V 4 bases and J 7 bases, with 17 bases left between them. The CDR3 loop is CASSSPPGDTNEQFF. The CDR3, as DNA: TGTGCCAGCAGCTCCCCTCCCGGGGATACGAATGAGCAGTTCTTC.